This T cell receptor beta chain was identified during a study of blood T cell repertoires in COVID-19. This clone was observed at least ten times. V dropped 5 bases and J dropped 6; count of bases not matched to a gene: 5. Germline V gene lookup returns CDR1 SGHTA and CDR2 FQGNSA. This CDR3 is built from 15 residues. Sequenced by immunoSEQ multiplex PCR; TCRdb stores in-frame clones only, minus some. The table includes hundreds of thousands of clones, about 88% detected once. This TCR came from a woman aged 40-49 years who had recovered from COVID-19. Sample: peripheral blood. This chain joins TRBV7-2 and TRBJ2-2; 11 nucleotides align to TRBD1. CDR3 DNA sequence: TGTGCCAGCAGCCCCATGGGACAGGGGGCCGGGGAGCTGTTTTTT. Protein: CASSPMGQGAGELFF.